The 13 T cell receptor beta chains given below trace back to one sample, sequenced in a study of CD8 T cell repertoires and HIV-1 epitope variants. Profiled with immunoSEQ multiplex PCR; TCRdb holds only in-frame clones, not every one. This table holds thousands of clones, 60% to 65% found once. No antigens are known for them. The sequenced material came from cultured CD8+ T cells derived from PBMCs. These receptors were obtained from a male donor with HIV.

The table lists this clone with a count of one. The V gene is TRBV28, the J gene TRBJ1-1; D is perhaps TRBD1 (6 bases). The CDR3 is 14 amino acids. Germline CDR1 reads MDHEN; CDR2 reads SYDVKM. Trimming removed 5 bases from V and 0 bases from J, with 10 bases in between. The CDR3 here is CASSPGAMNTEAFF. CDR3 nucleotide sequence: TGTGCCAGCAGTCCGGGGGCCATGAACACTGAAGCTTTCTTT.

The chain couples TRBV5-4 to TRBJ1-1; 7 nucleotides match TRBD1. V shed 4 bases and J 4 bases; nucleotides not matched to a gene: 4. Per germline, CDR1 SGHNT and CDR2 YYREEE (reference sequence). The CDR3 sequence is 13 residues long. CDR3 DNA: TGTGCCAGCAGCCAGCAGGGGGGCACTGAAGCTTTCTTT. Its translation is CASSQQGGTEAFF.

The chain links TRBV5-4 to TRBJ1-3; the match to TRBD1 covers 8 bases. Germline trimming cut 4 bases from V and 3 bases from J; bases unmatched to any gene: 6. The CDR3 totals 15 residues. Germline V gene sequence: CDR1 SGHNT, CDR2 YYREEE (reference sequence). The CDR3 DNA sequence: TGTGCCAGCAGCAGGCAGGGGGCGGATGGAAACACCATATATTTT. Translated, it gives CASSRQGADGNTIYF.

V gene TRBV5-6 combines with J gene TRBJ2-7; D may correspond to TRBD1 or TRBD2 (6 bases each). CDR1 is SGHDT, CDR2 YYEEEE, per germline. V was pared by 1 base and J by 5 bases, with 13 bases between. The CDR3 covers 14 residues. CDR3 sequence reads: CASSLLEGDDEQYF. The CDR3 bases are TGTGCCAGCAGCTTGCTGGAGGGGGACGACGAGCAGTACTTC.

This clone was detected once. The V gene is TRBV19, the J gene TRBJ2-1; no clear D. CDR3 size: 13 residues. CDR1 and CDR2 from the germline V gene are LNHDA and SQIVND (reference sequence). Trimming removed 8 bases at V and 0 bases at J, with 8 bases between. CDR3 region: CASHGSSYNEQFF. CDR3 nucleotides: TGTGCCAGTCACGGTAGCTCCTACAATGAGCAGTTCTTC.

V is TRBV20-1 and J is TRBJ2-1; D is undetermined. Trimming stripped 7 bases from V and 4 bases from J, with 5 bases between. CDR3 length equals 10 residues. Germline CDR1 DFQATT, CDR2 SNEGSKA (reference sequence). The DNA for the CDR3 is TGCAGTGACGTTTACAATGAGCAGTTCTTC. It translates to CSDVYNEQFF.

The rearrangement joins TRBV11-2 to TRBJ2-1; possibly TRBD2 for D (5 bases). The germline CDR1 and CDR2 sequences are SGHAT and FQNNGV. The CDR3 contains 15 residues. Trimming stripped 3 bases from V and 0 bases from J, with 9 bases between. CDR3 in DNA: TGTGCCAGCAGCTTGACGGGGAGCTCCTACAATGAGCAGTTCTTC. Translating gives CASSLTGSSYNEQFF.

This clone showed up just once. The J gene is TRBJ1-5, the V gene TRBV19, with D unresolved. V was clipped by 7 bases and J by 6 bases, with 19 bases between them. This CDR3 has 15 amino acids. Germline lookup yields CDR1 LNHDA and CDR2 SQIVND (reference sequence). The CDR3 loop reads CASKDGPRGRQPQHF. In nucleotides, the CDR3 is TGTGCCAGTAAGGACGGCCCTCGCGGTCGTCAGCCCCAGCATTTT. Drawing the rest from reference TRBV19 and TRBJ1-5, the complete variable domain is DGGITQSPKYLFRKEGQNVTLSCEQNLNHDAMYWYRQDPGQGLRLIYYSQIVNDFQKGDIAEGYSVSREKKESFPLTVTSAQKNPTAFYLCASKDGPRGRQPQHFGDGTRLSIL.

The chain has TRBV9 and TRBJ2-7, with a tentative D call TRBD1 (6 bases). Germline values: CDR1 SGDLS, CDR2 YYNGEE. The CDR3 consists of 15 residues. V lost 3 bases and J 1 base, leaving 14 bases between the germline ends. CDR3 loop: CASSESGAGSYEQYF. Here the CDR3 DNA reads TGTGCCAGCAGCGAGTCAGGGGCCGGGTCCTACGAGCAGTACTTC.

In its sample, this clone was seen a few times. This CDR3 is CASSLSQGSYEQYF. Here the CDR3 DNA reads TGTGCCAGCAGCTTATCCCAGGGGTCCTACGAGCAGTACTTC. This chain uses TRBV7-9 with TRBJ2-7, with D tentatively TRBD1 (6 bases). The V end lost 2 bases, the J end lost 1 base, and 9 bases lay between the germline ends. Germline loops: CDR1 SEHNR, CDR2 FQNEAQ (reference sequence). The CDR3 is 14 amino acids.

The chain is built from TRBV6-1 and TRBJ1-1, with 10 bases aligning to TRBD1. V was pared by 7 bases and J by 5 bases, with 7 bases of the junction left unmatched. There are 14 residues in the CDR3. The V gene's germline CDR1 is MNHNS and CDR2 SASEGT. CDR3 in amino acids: CASNEDRGVTEAFF. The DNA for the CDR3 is TGTGCCAGCAACGAGGACAGGGGGGTAACTGAAGCTTTCTTT.

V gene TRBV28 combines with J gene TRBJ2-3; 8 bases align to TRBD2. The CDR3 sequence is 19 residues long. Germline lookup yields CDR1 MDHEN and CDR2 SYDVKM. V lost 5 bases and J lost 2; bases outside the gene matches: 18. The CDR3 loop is CASSPSTNSGASPTDTQYF. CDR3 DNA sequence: TGTGCCAGCAGTCCATCAACTAATAGCGGGGCCTCCCCCACAGATACGCAGTATTTT.

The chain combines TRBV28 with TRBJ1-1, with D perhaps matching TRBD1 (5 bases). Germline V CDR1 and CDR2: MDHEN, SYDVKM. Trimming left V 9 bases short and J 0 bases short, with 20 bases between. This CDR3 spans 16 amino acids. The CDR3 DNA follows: TGTGCCAGTCGCGAGACAGTTCCTGCCATGAACACTGAAGCTTTCTTT. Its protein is CASRETVPAMNTEAFF.